This TCR beta chain originates from a study of cytomegalovirus exposure and HLA in healthy donors. General observations from the study: Published work reported that the classifier diagnosed cytomegalovirus status with high specificity and sensitivity. According to the study, roughly 160 TCR beta chains were cytomegalovirus-associated.

As to this clone: Antigen specificity is unknown.

Primers included in the PCR were 60 Vbeta and 13 Jbeta primers. Repertoires were generated with immunoSEQ multiplex PCR, while TCRdb's copy carries only in-frame clones and drops some. The repertoire holds roughly 150,000 clones, over 65% seen once, with about 2.3% in the top ten. The V gene's germline CDR1 is GTSNPN and CDR2 SVGIG (reference sequence). The CDR3 has 14 amino acids. V gave up 2 bases and J gave up 6 bases, with 14 bases separating them. The source of this sequence is a male donor in good health and CMV-seronegative. What was sequenced was PBMCs. The chain couples TRBV30 to TRBJ1-5; a possible D gene is TRBD1 (6 bases). The CDR3 DNA follows: TGTGCCTGGAGTTATGGGGGCGAAAGTCAGCCCCAGCATTTT. Protein: CAWSYGGESQPQHF.